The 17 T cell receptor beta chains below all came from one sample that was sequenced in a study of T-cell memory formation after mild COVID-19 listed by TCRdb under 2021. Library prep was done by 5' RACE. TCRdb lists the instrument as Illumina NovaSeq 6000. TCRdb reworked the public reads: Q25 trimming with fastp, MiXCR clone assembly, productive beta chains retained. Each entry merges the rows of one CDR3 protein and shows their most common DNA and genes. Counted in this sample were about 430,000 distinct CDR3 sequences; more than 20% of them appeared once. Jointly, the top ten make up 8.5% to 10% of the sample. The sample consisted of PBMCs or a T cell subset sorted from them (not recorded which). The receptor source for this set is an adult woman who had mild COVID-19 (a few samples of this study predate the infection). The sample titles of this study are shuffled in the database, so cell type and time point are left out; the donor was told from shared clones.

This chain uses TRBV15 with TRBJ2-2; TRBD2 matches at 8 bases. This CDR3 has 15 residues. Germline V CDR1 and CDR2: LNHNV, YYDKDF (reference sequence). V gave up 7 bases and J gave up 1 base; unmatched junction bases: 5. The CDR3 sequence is CATNPTSGNTGELFF. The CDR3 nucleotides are TGTGCCACCAACCCCACTAGCGGGAACACCGGGGAGCTGTTTTTT. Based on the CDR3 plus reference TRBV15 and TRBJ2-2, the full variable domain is DAMVIQNPRYQVTQFGKPVTLSCSQTLNHNVMYWYQQKSSQAPKLLFHYYDKDFNNEADTPDNFQSRRPNTSFCFLDIRSPGLGDTAMYLCATNPTSGNTGELFFGEGSRLTVL.

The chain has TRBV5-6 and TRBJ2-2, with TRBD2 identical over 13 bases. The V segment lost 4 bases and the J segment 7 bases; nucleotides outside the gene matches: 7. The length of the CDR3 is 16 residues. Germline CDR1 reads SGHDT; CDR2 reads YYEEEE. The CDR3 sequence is CASSLLAGGPGGELFF. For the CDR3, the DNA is TGTGCCAGCAGCCTACTAGCGGGAGGGCCCGGCGGGGAGCTGTTTTTT.

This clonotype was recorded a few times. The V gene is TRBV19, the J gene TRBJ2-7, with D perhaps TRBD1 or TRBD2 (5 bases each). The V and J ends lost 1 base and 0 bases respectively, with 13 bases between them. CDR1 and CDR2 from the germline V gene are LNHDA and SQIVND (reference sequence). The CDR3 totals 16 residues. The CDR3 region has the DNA TGTGCCAGTAGTATAGGATCGGGGACGATCTCCTACGAGCAGTACTTC. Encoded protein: CASSIGSGTISYEQYF.

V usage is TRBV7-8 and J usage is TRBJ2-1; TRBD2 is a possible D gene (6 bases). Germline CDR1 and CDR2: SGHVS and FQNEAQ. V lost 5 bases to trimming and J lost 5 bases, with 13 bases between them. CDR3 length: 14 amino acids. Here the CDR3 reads CASSPRDFHNEQFF. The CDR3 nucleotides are TGTGCCAGCAGCCCAAGGGACTTCCACAATGAGCAGTTCTTC.

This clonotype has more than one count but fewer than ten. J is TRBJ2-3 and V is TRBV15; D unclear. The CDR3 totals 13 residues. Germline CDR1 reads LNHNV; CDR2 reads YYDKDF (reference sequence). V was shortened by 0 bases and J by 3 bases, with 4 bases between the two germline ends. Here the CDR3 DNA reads TGTGCCACCAGCAGAGATTGGACAGATACGCAGTATTTT. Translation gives CATSRDWTDTQYF.

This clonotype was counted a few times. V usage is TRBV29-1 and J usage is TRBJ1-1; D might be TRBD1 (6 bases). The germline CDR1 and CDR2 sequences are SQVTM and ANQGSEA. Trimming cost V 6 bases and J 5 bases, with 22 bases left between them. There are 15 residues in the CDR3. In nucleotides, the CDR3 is TGCAGCGTCTTCGGACAGTCACCCGGGGAAACTGAAGCTTTCTTT. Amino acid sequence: CSVFGQSPGETEAFF.

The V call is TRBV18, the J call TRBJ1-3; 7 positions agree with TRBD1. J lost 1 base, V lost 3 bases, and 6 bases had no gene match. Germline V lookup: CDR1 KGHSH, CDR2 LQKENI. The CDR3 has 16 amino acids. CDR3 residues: CASSPWTGASGNTIYF. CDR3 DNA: TGTGCCAGCTCACCTTGGACAGGCGCTTCTGGAAACACCATATATTTT.

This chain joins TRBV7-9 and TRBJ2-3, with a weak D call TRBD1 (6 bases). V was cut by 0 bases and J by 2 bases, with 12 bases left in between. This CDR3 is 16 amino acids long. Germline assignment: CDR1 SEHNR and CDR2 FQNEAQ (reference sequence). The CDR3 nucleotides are TGTGCCAGCAGCTTAGCGCAAACAGGGTCCACAGATACGCAGTATTTT. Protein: CASSLAQTGSTDTQYF.

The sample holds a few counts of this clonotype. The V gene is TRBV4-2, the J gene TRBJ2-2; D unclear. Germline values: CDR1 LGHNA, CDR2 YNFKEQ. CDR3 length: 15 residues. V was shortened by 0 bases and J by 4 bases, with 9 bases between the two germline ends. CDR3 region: CASSQDFGSTGELFF. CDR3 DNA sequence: TGTGCCAGCAGCCAAGATTTCGGTTCCACCGGGGAGCTGTTTTTT.

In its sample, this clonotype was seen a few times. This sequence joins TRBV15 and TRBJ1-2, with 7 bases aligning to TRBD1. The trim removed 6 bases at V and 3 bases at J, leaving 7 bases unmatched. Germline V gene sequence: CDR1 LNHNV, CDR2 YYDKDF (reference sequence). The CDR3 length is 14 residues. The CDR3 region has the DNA TGTGCCACCAGTTACGACAGGGACTACTATGGCTACACCTTC. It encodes CATSYDRDYYGYTF.

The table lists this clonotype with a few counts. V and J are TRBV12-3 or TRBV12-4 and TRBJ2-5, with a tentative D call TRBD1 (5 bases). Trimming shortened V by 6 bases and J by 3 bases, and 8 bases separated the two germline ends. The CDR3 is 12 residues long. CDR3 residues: CASSTGKETQYF. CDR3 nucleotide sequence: TGTGCCAGCAGCACAGGAAAAGAGACCCAGTACTTC.

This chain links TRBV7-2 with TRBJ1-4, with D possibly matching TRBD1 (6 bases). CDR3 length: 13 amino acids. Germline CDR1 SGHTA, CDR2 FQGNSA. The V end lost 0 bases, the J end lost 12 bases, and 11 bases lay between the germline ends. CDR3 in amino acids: CASSLARGAELFF. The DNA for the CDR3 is TGTGCCAGCAGCTTAGCACGGGGGGCTGAACTGTTTTTT.

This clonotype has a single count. DNA for the CDR3: TGTGCCAGCAGCCAACAGGGGGGGCCAGATACGCAGTATTTT. Its protein is CASSQQGGPDTQYF. V and J are TRBV7-2 and TRBJ2-3; possible D gene TRBD1, 8 bases. CDR1 and CDR2 (germline): SGHTA, FQGNSA. The CDR3 is 14 residues long. Deletions cut 5 bases from V and 4 bases from J, with 13 bases between.

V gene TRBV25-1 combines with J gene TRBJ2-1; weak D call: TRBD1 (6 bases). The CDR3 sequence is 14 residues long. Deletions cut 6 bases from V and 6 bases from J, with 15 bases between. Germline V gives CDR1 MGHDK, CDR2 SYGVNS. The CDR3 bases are TGTGCCAGCAGCCCCGCTGACAGGACCAATGAGCAGTTCTTC. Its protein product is CASSPADRTNEQFF.

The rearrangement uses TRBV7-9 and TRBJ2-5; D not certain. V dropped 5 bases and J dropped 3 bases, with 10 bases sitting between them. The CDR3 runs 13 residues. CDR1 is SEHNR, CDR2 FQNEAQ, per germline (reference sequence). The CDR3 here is CASSPTEEETQYF. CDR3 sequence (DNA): TGTGCCAGCAGCCCGACTGAGGAAGAGACCCAGTACTTC.

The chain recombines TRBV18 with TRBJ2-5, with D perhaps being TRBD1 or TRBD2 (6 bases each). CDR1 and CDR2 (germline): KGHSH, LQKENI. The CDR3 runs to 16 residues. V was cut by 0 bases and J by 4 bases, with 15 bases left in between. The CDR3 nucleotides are TGTGCCAGCTCACCACCAGTTGGAGGGGGGAGAGAGACCCAGTACTTC. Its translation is CASSPPVGGGRETQYF.

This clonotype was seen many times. The CDR3 coding sequence is TGTGCCACCAGTGATTTAGAGTTCGCCGGCACAGATACGCAGTATTTT. This sequence encodes CATSDLEFAGTDTQYF. This rearrangement joins TRBV24-1 to TRBJ2-3; D gene unclear. The germline CDR1 and CDR2 sequences are KGHDR and SFDVKD. V dropped 1 base and J dropped 1 base, with 11 bases sitting between them. There are 16 residues in the CDR3.